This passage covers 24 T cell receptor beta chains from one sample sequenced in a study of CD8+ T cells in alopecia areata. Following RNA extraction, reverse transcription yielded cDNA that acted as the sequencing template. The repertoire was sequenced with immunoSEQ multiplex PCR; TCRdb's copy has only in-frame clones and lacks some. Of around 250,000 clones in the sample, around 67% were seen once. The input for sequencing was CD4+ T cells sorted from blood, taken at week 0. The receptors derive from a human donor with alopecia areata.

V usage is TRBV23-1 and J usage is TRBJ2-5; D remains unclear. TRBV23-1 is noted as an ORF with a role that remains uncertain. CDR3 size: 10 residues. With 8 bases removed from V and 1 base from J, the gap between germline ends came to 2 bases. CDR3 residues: CASGQETQYF. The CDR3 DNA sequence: TGCGCCAGCGGCCAAGAGACCCAGTACTTC.

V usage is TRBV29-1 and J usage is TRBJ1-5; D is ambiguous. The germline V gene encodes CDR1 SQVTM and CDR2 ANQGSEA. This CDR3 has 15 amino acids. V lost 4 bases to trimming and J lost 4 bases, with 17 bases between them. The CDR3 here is CSVAEGFLGNQPQHF. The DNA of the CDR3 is TGCAGCGTTGCGGAAGGGTTCTTGGGGAATCAGCCCCAGCATTTT.

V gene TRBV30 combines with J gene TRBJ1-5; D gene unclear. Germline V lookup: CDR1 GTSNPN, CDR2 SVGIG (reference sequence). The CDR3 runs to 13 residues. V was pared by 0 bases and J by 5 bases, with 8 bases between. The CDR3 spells CAWSVGLDQPQHF. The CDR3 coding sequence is TGTGCCTGGAGTGTAGGCCTCGATCAGCCCCAGCATTTT.

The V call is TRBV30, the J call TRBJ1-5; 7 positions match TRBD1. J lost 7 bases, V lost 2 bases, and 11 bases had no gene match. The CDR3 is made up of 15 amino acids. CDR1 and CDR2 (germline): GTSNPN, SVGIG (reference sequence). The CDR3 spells CAWSSGQGVGQPQHF. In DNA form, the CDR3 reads TGTGCCTGGAGTTCCGGCCAGGGGGTAGGACAGCCCCAGCATTTT.

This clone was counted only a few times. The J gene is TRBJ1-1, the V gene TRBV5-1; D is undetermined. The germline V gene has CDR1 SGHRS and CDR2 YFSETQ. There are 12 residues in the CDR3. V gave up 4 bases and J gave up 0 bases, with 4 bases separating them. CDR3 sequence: CASSGVNTEAFF. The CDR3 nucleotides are TGCGCCAGCAGCGGGGTGAACACTGAAGCTTTCTTT.

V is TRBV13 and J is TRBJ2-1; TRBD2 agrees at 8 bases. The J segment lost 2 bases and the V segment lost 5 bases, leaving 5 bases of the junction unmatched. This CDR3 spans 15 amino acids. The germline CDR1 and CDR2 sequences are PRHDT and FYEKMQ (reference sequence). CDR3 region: CASSPRAGAYNEQFF. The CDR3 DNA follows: TGTGCCAGCAGCCCCCGAGCGGGAGCCTACAATGAGCAGTTCTTC.

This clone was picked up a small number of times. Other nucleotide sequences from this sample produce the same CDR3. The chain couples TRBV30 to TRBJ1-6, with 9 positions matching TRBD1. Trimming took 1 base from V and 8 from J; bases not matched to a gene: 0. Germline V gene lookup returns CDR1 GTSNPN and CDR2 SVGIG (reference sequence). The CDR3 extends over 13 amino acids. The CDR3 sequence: CAWSGTGDSPLHF. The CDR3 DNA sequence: TGTGCCTGGAGTGGGACAGGGGATTCACCCCTCCACTTT.

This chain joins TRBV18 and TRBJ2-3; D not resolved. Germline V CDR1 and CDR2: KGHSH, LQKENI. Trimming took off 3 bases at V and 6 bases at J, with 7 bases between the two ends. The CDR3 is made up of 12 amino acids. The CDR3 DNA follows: TGTGCCAGCTCACCGTCGGAGGATACGCAGTATTTT. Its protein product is CASSPSEDTQYF.

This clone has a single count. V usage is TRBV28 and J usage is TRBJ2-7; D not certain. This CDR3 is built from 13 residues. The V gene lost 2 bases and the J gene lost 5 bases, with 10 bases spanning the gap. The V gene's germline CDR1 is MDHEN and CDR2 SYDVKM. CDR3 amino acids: CASSLAPEDEQYF. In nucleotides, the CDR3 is TGTGCCAGCAGTTTAGCCCCTGAGGACGAGCAGTACTTC.

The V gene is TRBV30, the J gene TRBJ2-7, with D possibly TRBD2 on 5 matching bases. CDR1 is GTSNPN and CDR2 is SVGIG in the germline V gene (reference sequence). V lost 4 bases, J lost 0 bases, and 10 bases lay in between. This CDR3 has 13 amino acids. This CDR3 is CAWNLRGSYEQYF. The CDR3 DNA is TGTGCCTGGAATCTACGGGGCTCCTACGAGCAGTACTTC. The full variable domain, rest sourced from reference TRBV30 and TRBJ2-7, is SQTIHQWPATLVQPVGSPLSLECTVEGTSNPNLYWYRQAAGRGLQLLFYSVGIGQISSEVPQNLSASRPQDRQFILSSKKLLLSDSGFYLCAWNLRGSYEQYFGPGTRLTVT.

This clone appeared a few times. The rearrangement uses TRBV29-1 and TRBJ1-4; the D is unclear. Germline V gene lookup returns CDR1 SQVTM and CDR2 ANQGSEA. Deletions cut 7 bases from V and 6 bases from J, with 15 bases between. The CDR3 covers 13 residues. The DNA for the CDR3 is TGCAGCGCCGGCGCCCTTGCGGATGAAAAACTGTTTTTT. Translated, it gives CSAGALADEKLFF.

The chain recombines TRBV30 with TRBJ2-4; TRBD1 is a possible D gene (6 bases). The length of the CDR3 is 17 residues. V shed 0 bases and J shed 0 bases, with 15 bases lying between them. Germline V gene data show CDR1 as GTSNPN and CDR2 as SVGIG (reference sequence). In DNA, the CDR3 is TGTGCCTGGAGTGTGGGCAGGGGCCCTTTAGCCAAAAACATTCAGTACTTC. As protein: CAWSVGRGPLAKNIQYF.

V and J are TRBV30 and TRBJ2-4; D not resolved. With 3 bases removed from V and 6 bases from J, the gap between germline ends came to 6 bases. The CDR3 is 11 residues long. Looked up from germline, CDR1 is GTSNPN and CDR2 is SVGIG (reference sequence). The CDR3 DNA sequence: TGTGCCTGGAGGGCAGGAAACATTCAGTACTTC. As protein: CAWRAGNIQYF. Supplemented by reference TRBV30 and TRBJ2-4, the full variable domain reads SQTIHQWPATLVQPVGSPLSLECTVEGTSNPNLYWYRQAAGRGLQLLFYSVGIGQISSEVPQNLSASRPQDRQFILSSKKLLLSDSGFYLCAWRAGNIQYFGAGTRLSVL.

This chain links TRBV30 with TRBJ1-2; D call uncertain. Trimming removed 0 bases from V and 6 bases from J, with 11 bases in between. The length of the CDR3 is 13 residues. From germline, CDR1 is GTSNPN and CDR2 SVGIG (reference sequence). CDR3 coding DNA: TGTGCCTGGAGTGTACGTCTGGGAGATGGCTACACCTTC. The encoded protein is CAWSVRLGDGYTF.

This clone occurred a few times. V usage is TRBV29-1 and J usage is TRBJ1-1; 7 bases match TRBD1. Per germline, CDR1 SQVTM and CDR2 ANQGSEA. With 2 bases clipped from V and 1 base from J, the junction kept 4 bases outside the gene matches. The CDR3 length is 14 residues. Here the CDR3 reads CSVELRTGNTEAFF. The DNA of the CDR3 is TGCAGCGTTGAACTACGGACAGGGAACACTGAAGCTTTCTTT.

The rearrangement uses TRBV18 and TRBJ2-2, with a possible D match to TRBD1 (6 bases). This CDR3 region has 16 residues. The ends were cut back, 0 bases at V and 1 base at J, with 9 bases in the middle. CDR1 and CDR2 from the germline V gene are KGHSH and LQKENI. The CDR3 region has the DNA TGTGCCAGCTCACCACCCGACAGGTTGAACACCGGGGAGCTGTTTTTT. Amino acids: CASSPPDRLNTGELFF.

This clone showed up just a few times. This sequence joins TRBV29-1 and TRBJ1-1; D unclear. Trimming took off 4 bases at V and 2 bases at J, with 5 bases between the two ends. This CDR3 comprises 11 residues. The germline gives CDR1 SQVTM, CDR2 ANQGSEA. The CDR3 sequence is CSVVENTEAFF. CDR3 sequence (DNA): TGCAGCGTTGTAGAAAACACTGAAGCTTTCTTT.

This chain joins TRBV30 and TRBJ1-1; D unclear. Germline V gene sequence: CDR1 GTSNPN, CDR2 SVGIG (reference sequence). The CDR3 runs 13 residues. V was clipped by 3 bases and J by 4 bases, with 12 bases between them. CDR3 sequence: CAWSTNLGTEAFF. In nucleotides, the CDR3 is TGTGCCTGGAGCACGAATCTCGGCACTGAAGCTTTCTTT.

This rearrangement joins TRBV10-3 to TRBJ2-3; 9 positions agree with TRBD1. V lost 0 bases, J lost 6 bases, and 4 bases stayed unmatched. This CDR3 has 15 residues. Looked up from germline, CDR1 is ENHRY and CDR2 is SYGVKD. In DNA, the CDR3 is TGTGCCATCAGTGAGTCGAGGACAGGGGCGGATACGCAGTATTTT. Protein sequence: CAISESRTGADTQYF.

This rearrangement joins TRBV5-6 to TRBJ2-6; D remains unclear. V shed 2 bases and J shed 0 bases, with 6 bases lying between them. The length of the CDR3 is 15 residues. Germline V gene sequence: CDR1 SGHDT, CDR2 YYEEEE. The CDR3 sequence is CASSFLSSGANVLTF. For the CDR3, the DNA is TGTGCCAGCAGCTTTCTTAGCTCTGGGGCCAACGTCCTGACTTTC.

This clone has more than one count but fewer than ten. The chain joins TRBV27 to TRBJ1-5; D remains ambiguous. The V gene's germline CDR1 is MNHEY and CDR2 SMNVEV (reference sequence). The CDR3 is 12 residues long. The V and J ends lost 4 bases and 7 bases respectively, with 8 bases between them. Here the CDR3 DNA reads TGTGCCAGCAGTTCCCGTAACCAGCCCCAGCATTTT. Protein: CASSSRNQPQHF.

This CDR3 is CLGIGRTGEAFF. The DNA for the CDR3 is TGCCTCGGTATAGGACGAACAGGTGAAGCTTTCTTT. The chain combines TRBV29-1 with TRBJ1-1, with a possible D match to TRBD1 (5 bases). Germline V gene lookup returns CDR1 SQVTM and CDR2 ANQGSEA. The CDR3 length is 12 residues.

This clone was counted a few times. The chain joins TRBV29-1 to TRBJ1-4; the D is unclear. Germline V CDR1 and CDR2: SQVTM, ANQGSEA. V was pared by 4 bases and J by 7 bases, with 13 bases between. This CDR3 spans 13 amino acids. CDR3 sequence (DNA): TGCAGCGTTGGATCGGGGTCAGGTGAAAAACTGTTTTTT. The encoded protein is CSVGSGSGEKLFF.

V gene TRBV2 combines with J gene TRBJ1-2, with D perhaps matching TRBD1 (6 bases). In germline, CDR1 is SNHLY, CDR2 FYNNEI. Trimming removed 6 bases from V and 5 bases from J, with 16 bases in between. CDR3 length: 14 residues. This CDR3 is CASRSGQLPYGYTF. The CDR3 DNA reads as TGTGCCAGCAGGTCTGGACAGCTTCCGTATGGCTACACCTTC.